The following is a T cell receptor beta chain sequence with its context. Its antigen is currently unknown. 13 Jbeta primers and 60 Vbeta primers were used for the PCR. Method: immunoSEQ multiplex PCR; TCRdb's copy keeps in-frame clones and lacks some. The sample contains about 200,000 clones, 65% to 85% of which appear only once. These data are taken from a study of cytomegalovirus exposure and HLA in healthy donors. Study outcomes and limitations: In an earlier analysis, about 87% or about 30%: the productive usage of most TCR beta V segments. Across HLA loci, a later analysis found differing TCR association rates, with DRB1 most and HLA-C fewest. TCR beta V- and J-gene trimming was later associated with a missense DCLRE1C variant.

This TCR derives from a woman aged 30 to 39 in good health and CMV-seronegative. The sample was PBMCs.

CDR3 sequence (DNA): TGTGCCAGCAGCTTGAACTCGTGGCGGGAGAGGGACACAGATACGCAGTATTTT. Protein product: CASSLNSWRERDTDTQYF. The V and J genes are TRBV7-9 and TRBJ2-3; TRBD2 aligns across 7 bases. The CDR3 is 18 amino acids. V gave up 3 bases and J gave up 2 bases; unmatched junction bases: 14. Germline V lookup: CDR1 SEHNR, CDR2 FQNEAQ (reference sequence).